This TCR beta chain comes out of a study of graft-versus-host responses after intestinal transplantation. Trimming left V 5 bases short and J 0 bases short, with 11 bases between. CDR1 SNHLY and CDR2 FYNNEI come from the germline V gene. This CDR3 is built from 14 residues. TCRdb keeps only in-frame clones here, not all; method: immunoSEQ multiplex PCR. The table lists some 41,000 clones, 89% of them singletons. V gene TRBV2 combines with J gene TRBJ2-7; D remains unclear. The input for sequencing was PBMCs, taken about nine months after transplant. This TCR came from a human patient who received an intestinal transplant, so some T cells may come from the graft donor. The CDR3 reads CASSSRPSSYEQYF. For the CDR3, the DNA is TGTGCCAGCAGTAGCCGGCCCAGCTCCTACGAGCAGTACTTC.